This T cell receptor (beta chain) was documented in a study of graft-versus-host responses after intestinal transplantation. Across the whole study: Induction with anti-thymocyte globulin, then tacrolimus and steroids for around three years, was given to all recipients.

Assay used: immunoSEQ multiplex PCR; TCRdb lists only in-frame clones, some missing. The repertoire holds approximately 54,000 clones, roughly nine tenths seen once, with roughly 6% in the top ten. Study results and limitations: Present in recipient marrow, GvH clones included some that appeared first in ileum or blood. Early after transplant, HvG clones declined as circulating GvH clones peaked.

Comment on this clone: Antigen unknown.

The CDR3 is 14 residues long. V was trimmed by 0 bases and J by 11 bases, leaving 12 bases between them. Per germline, CDR1 SGHRS and CDR2 YFSETQ. The chain couples TRBV5-1 to TRBJ1-6; the D gene is possibly TRBD1 (6 bases). The TCR sequence derives from a human patient who received an intestinal transplant, so some T cells may come from the graft donor. The sequenced sample was PBMCs, obtained 650 to 670 days after intestinal transplant. The CDR3 DNA sequence: TGCGCCAGCAGCTTGGACAGGGACCTAACACCCCTCCACTTT. Residues: CASSLDRDLTPLHF.